Below, 26 T cell receptor beta chains from the same sample are listed, as sequenced in a study of blood T cell repertoires in COVID-19. Clones were sequenced by immunoSEQ multiplex PCR, and TCRdb holds only the in-frame ones, with some missing. The table shows about 210,000 clones, with roughly 85% occurring only once. The sequenced material came from peripheral blood. Receptors originate from a woman aged 40 to 49 with active or convalescent COVID-19.

This rearrangement joins TRBV19 to TRBJ1-5, with D unresolved. CDR3 length: 16 residues. Germline lookup yields CDR1 LNHDA and CDR2 SQIVND (reference sequence). Trimming took 4 bases from V and 1 from J, leaving 14 bases between them. This CDR3 is CASSSSGVGSNQPQHF. The CDR3 nucleotides are TGTGCCAGTAGTAGCTCCGGGGTAGGGAGCAATCAGCCCCAGCATTTT. The whole variable domain, filled in from reference TRBV19 and TRBJ1-5, reads DGGITQSPKYLFRKEGQNVTLSCEQNLNHDAMYWYRQDPGQGLRLIYYSQIVNDFQKGDIAEGYSVSREKKESFPLTVTSAQKNPTAFYLCASSSSGVGSNQPQHFGDGTRLSIL.

This clone was recorded at least ten times. The chain links TRBV4-1 to TRBJ1-2; 9 bases line up with TRBD1. Germline loops: CDR1 MGHRA, CDR2 YSYEKL. CDR3 size: 14 residues. V gave up 4 bases and J gave up 5 bases; unmatched junction bases: 5. The chain's CDR3 is CASSPGQGGYGYTF. The CDR3 DNA sequence: TGCGCCAGCAGCCCGGGACAGGGAGGGTATGGCTACACCTTC.

The chain links TRBV28 to TRBJ2-1; D uncertain. Looked up from germline, CDR1 is MDHEN and CDR2 is SYDVKM. CDR3 size: 12 residues. V was shortened by 2 bases and J by 11 bases, with 10 bases between the two germline ends. The CDR3 protein is CASSLDSWQQFF. The CDR3 DNA is TGTGCCAGCAGTTTAGATTCCTGGCAGCAGTTCTTC.

The sample holds one count of this clone. The chain combines TRBV12-3 or TRBV12-4 with TRBJ1-2, with a weak D call TRBD1 (6 bases). The length of the CDR3 is 13 residues. V lost 6 bases and J 8 bases, leaving 16 bases between the germline ends. The DNA of the CDR3 is TGTGCCAGCAGCCTAACAGGGTCGGAGGGCTACACCTTC. Protein: CASSLTGSEGYTF.

The count of this clone is one. The V call is TRBV7-3, the J call TRBJ2-7; 10 positions match TRBD1. In germline, CDR1 is SGHTA, CDR2 FQGTGA. V was pared by 4 bases and J by 7 bases, with 16 bases of the junction left unmatched. This CDR3 is 17 amino acids long. CDR3 in amino acids: CASSSQPGQGHGGEQYF. The CDR3 nucleotides are TGTGCCAGCAGCTCCCAACCGGGACAGGGGCACGGAGGGGAGCAGTACTTC.

This chain uses TRBV3-1 (or the pseudogene TRBV3-2) with TRBJ2-7, with D unresolved. The germline CDR1 and CDR2 sequences are LGHDT and YNNKEL (reference sequence). CDR3 size: 15 residues. V lost 0 bases and J 0 bases, leaving 9 bases between the germline ends. The CDR3 loop reads CASSQEGLSSYEQYF. CDR3 DNA sequence: TGTGCCAGCAGCCAAGAGGGCCTTAGCTCCTACGAGCAGTACTTC.

The chain uses TRBV5-6 and TRBJ2-7, with 9 bases fitting TRBD1. Trimming at V came to 3 bases and at J to 2 bases, leaving 3 bases not matched to a gene. Germline-derived CDR1 and CDR2 are SGHDT and YYEEEE. CDR3 size: 14 residues. The CDR3 DNA follows: TGTGCCAGCAGCTGGACAGGGGATACCTACGAGCAGTACTTC. Translated, it gives CASSWTGDTYEQYF. The full variable domain, rest sourced from reference TRBV5-6 and TRBJ2-7, is DAGVTQSPTHLIKTRGQQVTLRCSPKSGHDTVSWYQQALGQGPQFIFQYYEEEERQRGNFPDRFSGHQFPNYSSELNVNALLLGDSALYLCASSWTGDTYEQYFGPGTRLTVT.

The V and J genes are TRBV5-4 and TRBJ2-1, with unresolved D. CDR3 length equals 13 residues. Germline assignment: CDR1 SGHNT and CDR2 YYREEE (reference sequence). V lost 8 bases, J lost 8 bases, and 17 bases lay in between. The CDR3: CARGQSPTDEQFF. The CDR3 region has the DNA TGTGCCAGGGGCCAATCCCCTACCGATGAGCAGTTCTTC.

The chain is built from TRBV2 and TRBJ2-3; TRBD2 matches 10 bases. Germline V gene lookup returns CDR1 SNHLY and CDR2 FYNNEI. This CDR3 comprises 14 residues. V lost 5 bases, J lost 5 bases, and 4 bases stayed unmatched. CDR3 amino acids: CASSMIAGGDTQYF. The CDR3 nucleotides read TGTGCCAGCAGTATGATAGCGGGAGGAGATACGCAGTATTTT.

The genes are TRBV2 and TRBJ2-1, with 12 positions matching TRBD2. The J segment lost 4 bases and the V segment lost 6 bases, leaving 4 bases of the junction unmatched. The germline CDR1 and CDR2 sequences are SNHLY and FYNNEI. The CDR3 has 15 amino acids. CDR3 region: CASRTGTSGYNEQFF. DNA of the CDR3: TGTGCCAGCAGGACCGGGACTAGCGGGTACAATGAGCAGTTCTTC.

This clone was detected only a few times. CDR3 nucleotide sequence: TGCGCCAGCAGCCAAGGTTTCATGAACACTGAAGCTTTCTTT. Translated, it gives CASSQGFMNTEAFF. The chain carries TRBV4-3 and TRBJ1-1; no clear D gene. Trimming removed 1 base at V and 0 bases at J, with 6 bases between. The CDR3 spans 14 residues. Germline values: CDR1 LGHNA, CDR2 YSLEER.

This chain joins TRBV9 and TRBJ1-2; 9 bases agree with TRBD1. In germline, CDR1 is SGDLS, CDR2 YYNGEE. After removal of 3 bases from V and 4 bases from J, the junction contained 7 bases not matched to a gene. There are 15 residues in the CDR3. CDR3 in DNA: TGTGCCAGCAGCGACCGGGACAGGGAGGGCTATGGCTACACCTTC. Its translation is CASSDRDREGYGYTF. Combining the CDR3 with reference TRBV9 and TRBJ1-2 gives the whole variable domain DSGVTQTPKHLITATGQRVTLRCSPRSGDLSVYWYQQSLDQGLQFLIQYYNGEERAKGNILERFSAQQFPDLHSELNLSSLELGDSALYFCASSDRDREGYGYTFGSGTRLTVV.

The CDR3 sequence: CASSQVDRENEQFF. The CDR3 DNA is TGTGCCAGCAGCCAAGTAGACAGGGAGAATGAGCAGTTCTTC. The V gene is TRBV3-1 (or the pseudogene TRBV3-2), the J gene TRBJ2-1, with TRBD1 identical over 7 bases. This CDR3 contains 14 residues. Losses at the gene ends were 1 base for V and 7 bases for J; bases not matched to a gene: 4. Germline V gives CDR1 LGHDT, CDR2 YNNKEL (reference sequence).

The CDR3 spells CASNLEYSNQPQHF. In DNA form, the CDR3 reads TGTGCCAGCAATCTAGAGTATAGCAATCAGCCCCAGCATTTT. V and J are TRBV7-2 and TRBJ1-5; D unresolved. In germline, CDR1 is SGHTA, CDR2 FQGNSA. The CDR3 totals 14 residues. The V end was cut by 7 bases, the J end by 0 bases, with 10 bases between. The full variable domain, rest sourced from reference TRBV7-2 and TRBJ1-5, is GAGVSQSPSNKVTEKGKDVELRCDPISGHTALYWYRQSLGQGLEFLIYFQGNSAPDKSGLPSDRFSAERTGGSVSTLTIQRTQQEDSAVYLCASNLEYSNQPQHFGDGTRLSIL.

The chain uses TRBV7-8 and TRBJ1-5; weak D call: TRBD1 (5 bases). V lost 4 bases to trimming and J lost 8 bases, with 15 bases between them. CDR3 length equals 14 residues. Germline V gene lookup returns CDR1 SGHVS and CDR2 FQNEAQ. The CDR3 coding sequence is TGTGCCAGCAGCTACCTGCGGGGCGGGGAGCCCCAGCATTTT. Encoded protein: CASSYLRGGEPQHF.

In its sample, this clone was seen a few times. The chain uses TRBV6-5 and TRBJ1-1; 9 bases line up with TRBD1. The CDR3 is 14 amino acids. Per the germline V gene, CDR1 is MNHEY and CDR2 is SVGAGI. Germline trimming cut 6 bases from V and 5 bases from J; bases unmatched to any gene: 7. The CDR3 loop reads CASSRGQGRTEAFF. CDR3 coding DNA: TGTGCCAGCAGCCGAGGACAGGGGCGGACTGAAGCTTTCTTT.

The genes are TRBV21-1 and TRBJ2-1; the table's D call of TRBD1 was not tested on the DNA. TRBV21-1 is an annotated pseudogene. The CDR3 spans 16 residues. CDR3 sequence reads: CARDRATWGSYNEQFF. CDR3 bases: TGTGCCCGGGACAGGGCCACTTGGGGCTCGTACAATGAGCAGTTCTTC.

This clone came up once. The V call is TRBV7-6, the J call TRBJ2-6; D is unresolved. The CDR3 loop spans 13 amino acids. V was shortened by 5 bases and J by 4 bases, with 6 bases between the two germline ends. The germline V gene encodes CDR1 SGHVS and CDR2 FNYEAQ. The CDR3 nucleotides read TGTGCCAGCAGCCGTCTCGGGGCCAACGTCCTGACTTTC. It yields the protein CASSRLGANVLTF.

The chain recombines TRBV7-9 with TRBJ1-2; the D gene is possibly TRBD1 (5 bases). The CDR3 sequence is 12 residues long. Deletions cut 3 bases from V and 7 bases from J, with 9 bases between. Germline CDR1 and CDR2: SEHNR and FQNEAQ (reference sequence). CDR3 protein: CASSFDRGGYTF. The DNA for the CDR3 is TGTGCCAGCAGCTTTGATAGGGGTGGCTACACCTTC. Complete variable domain (other parts from reference TRBV7-9 and TRBJ1-2): DTGVSQNPRHKITKRGQNVTFRCDPISEHNRLYWYRQTLGQGPEFLTYFQNEAQLEKSRLLSDRFSAERPKGSFSTLEIQRTEQGDSAMYLCASSFDRGGYTFGSGTRLTVV.

This chain links TRBV9 with TRBJ2-7; no definite D call. With 0 bases removed from V and 3 bases from J, the gap between germline ends came to 10 bases. CDR1 is SGDLS, CDR2 YYNGEE, per germline. The CDR3 consists of 14 residues. CDR3 coding DNA: TGTGCCAGCAGCGTAGGGCCAGTCAACTACGAGCAGTACTTC. This encodes CASSVGPVNYEQYF.

The V call is TRBV12-5, the J call TRBJ2-3; 8 nucleotides align to TRBD2. Germline V gene data show CDR1 as LGHNT and CDR2 as FRNRAP. CDR3 length: 15 amino acids. After removal of 2 bases from V and 0 bases from J, the junction contained 1 base not matched to a gene. CDR3 DNA sequence: TGTGCTAGTGGTTTGCGGGGGGGGAGCACAGATACGCAGTATTTT. Amino acid sequence: CASGLRGGSTDTQYF.

This sequence joins TRBV6-2 or TRBV6-3 and TRBJ2-4, with 7 bases matching TRBD2. Trimming at V came to 2 bases and at J to 9 bases, leaving 7 bases not matched to a gene. Germline CDR1 is MNHEY and CDR2 is SVGEGT. CDR3 length: 14 amino acids. Here the CDR3 DNA reads TGTGCCAGCAGTTACGGCGGGGGAGCTGCCATTCAGTACTTC. Protein: CASSYGGGAAIQYF.

The sample holds many counts of this clone. The chain is built from TRBV11-2 and TRBJ1-1; D not certain. Germline values: CDR1 SGHAT, CDR2 FQNNGV. The length of the CDR3 is 16 residues. V was clipped by 5 bases and J by 2 bases, with 18 bases between them. CDR3 amino acids: CASSQRRTRGNTEAFF. The DNA for the CDR3 is TGTGCCAGCAGCCAACGACGGACTCGGGGAAACACTGAAGCTTTCTTT.

The CDR3 region has the DNA TGTGCCAGCAGTGAGGCCAACAGGGGTACTGAAGCTTTCTTT. Protein product: CASSEANRGTEAFF. The chain employs TRBV27 and TRBJ1-1, with 7 bases aligning to TRBD1. CDR3 size: 14 residues. In germline, CDR1 is MNHEY, CDR2 SMNVEV (reference sequence). Losses at the gene ends were 5 bases for V and 5 bases for J; bases not matched to a gene: 8.

The CDR3 nucleotides are TGTGCCAGCAGCCAAGATCAAGATCTCTCTCTAGATTACCTAGATACGCAGTATTTT. Translating it yields CASSQDQDLSLDYLDTQYF. This chain joins TRBV4-2 and TRBJ2-3, with D hard to call. The CDR3 length is 19 residues. Trimming cost V 0 bases and J 5 bases, with 24 bases left between them. Germline CDR1 and CDR2: LGHNA and YNFKEQ.

V is TRBV5-4 and J is TRBJ1-2, with a possible D match to TRBD1 (5 bases). Germline CDR1 is SGHNT and CDR2 is YYREEE (reference sequence). V lost 0 bases, J lost 5 bases, and 17 bases lay in between. The CDR3 is 16 amino acids. Written as DNA, the CDR3 is TGTGCCAGCAGCTTGGTTAATGTGGGGCTAGATTATGGCTACACCTTC. Translation gives CASSLVNVGLDYGYTF.